This passage covers 7 T cell receptor beta chains from one sample sequenced in a study of T-cell memory formation after mild COVID-19. One entry per CDR3 protein, called by TCRdb with MiXCR from the 5' RACE reads. The sample holds about 400,000 distinct CDR3 sequences, 13% to 15% seen once. Input material: PBMCs or a T cell subset sorted from them (not recorded which). These receptors all stem from a man aged 18 to 30 who had mild COVID-19 (a few samples of this study predate the infection). Cell type and time point are not known.

The V call is TRBV6-6, the J call TRBJ1-1; 7 bases map to TRBD1. There are 15 residues in the CDR3. Losses at the gene ends were 2 bases for V and 1 base for J; bases not matched to a gene: 4. Germline V gives CDR1 MNHNY, CDR2 SVGAGI (reference sequence). CDR3 amino acids: CASSYLGQSNTEAFF. CDR3 coding DNA: TGTGCCAGCAGTTACCTGGGACAGTCGAACACTGAAGCTTTCTTT.

V gene TRBV6-5 combines with J gene TRBJ1-4; the D is unclear. The ends were cut back, 0 bases at V and 0 bases at J, with 8 bases in the middle. The CDR3 is 16 residues long. Germline V gene data show CDR1 as MNHEY and CDR2 as SVGAGI. CDR3 coding DNA: TGTGCCAGCAGTTACTCCCCGGCGTCAACTAATGAAAAACTGTTTTTT. Translated, it gives CASSYSPASTNEKLFF.

This clonotype was recorded many times. The rearrangement links TRBV27 to TRBJ2-7; TRBD2 agrees at 7 bases. The trim removed 6 bases at V and 5 bases at J, leaving 7 bases unmatched. Germline V gene sequence: CDR1 MNHEY, CDR2 SMNVEV (reference sequence). The CDR3 is made up of 13 amino acids. CDR3 nucleotide sequence: TGTGCCAGCAGCCGCGGACTAGTCCACGAGCAGTACGTC. Translating it yields CASSRGLVHEQYV.

This clonotype was recorded a few times. This chain uses TRBV7-2 with TRBJ2-2, with D perhaps TRBD2 (5 bases). V lost 1 base to trimming and J lost 6 bases, with 12 bases between them. The germline CDR1 and CDR2 sequences are SGHTA and FQGNSA. The CDR3 consists of 15 residues. CDR3 DNA: TGTGCCAGCAGCTTAGTTATGGCTAGCCCCGGGGAGCTGTTTTTT. Translating it yields CASSLVMASPGELFF.

This chain joins TRBV6-5 and TRBJ2-5; tentatively, D is TRBD2 (7 bases). V lost 2 bases and J 2 bases, leaving 15 bases between the germline ends. The CDR3 has 16 amino acids. CDR1 and CDR2 (germline): MNHEY, SVGAGI. CDR3 protein: CASSYKGGGLQETQYF. For the CDR3, the DNA is TGTGCCAGCAGTTACAAGGGGGGGGGTCTTCAAGAGACCCAGTACTTC.

The chain has TRBV7-8 and TRBJ2-1; a possible D gene is TRBD1 (6 bases). V was cut by 5 bases and J by 9 bases, with 20 bases left in between. Germline assignment: CDR1 SGHVS and CDR2 FQNEAQ. The CDR3 covers 15 residues. The CDR3 DNA reads TGTGCCAGCAGCCCCCGGGTTGGGGGCGGGCCTGAGCAGTTCTTC. This translates into CASSPRVGGGPEQFF.

The gene calls are TRBV29-1 and TRBJ1-2, with a weak D call TRBD1 (6 bases). The CDR3 length is 12 residues. The germline CDR1 and CDR2 sequences are SQVTM and ANQGSEA. Trimming removed 6 bases at V and 6 bases at J, with 14 bases between. CDR3 bases: TGCAGCGTAGTTCGGACAGTCGATGGCTACACCTTC. Amino acid sequence: CSVVRTVDGYTF. Filled out from reference TRBV29-1 and TRBJ1-2, the complete variable domain reads SAVISQKPSRDICQRGTSLTIQCQVDSQVTMMFWYRQQPGQSLTLIATANQGSEATYESGFVIDKFPISRPNLTFSTLTVSNMSPEDSSIYLCSVVRTVDGYTFGSGTRLTVV.